This TCR beta chain emerged from a study of OX40 agonist ivuxolimab in advanced cancers. Overall study: While on treatment, patients had intravenous ivuxolimab at 0.01 to 10 mg/kg every 2 weeks.

This CDR3 contains 13 residues. The V segment lost 7 bases and the J segment 5 bases; nucleotides outside the gene matches: 7. The germline V gene has CDR1 LNHDA and CDR2 SQIVND (reference sequence). The data were produced by immunoSEQ multiplex PCR, yet TCRdb's version contains in-frame clones alone and is incomplete. The sample lists about 77,000 clones; around 87% were seen once. The TCR was taken from an adult with an advanced solid tumor such as melanoma, head and neck, liver or kidney cancer. The input for sequencing was CD4+ or CD8+ T cells sorted from blood, taken in a trial of the OX40 agonist ivuxolimab. J is TRBJ1-1 and V is TRBV19; 7 bases agree with TRBD1. CDR3 residues: CASTSTGWTEAFF. The CDR3 DNA is TGTGCCAGTACCTCGACAGGGTGGACTGAAGCTTTCTTT.